Listed below are T cell receptor beta chains from one sample, sequenced in a study of T cell responses to AZD1222 COVID-19 vaccine. Clones were read by immunoSEQ multiplex PCR, and TCRdb kept only the in-frame ones, dropping some. Here the sample spans 150,000 to 200,000 clones, roughly 88% being singletons. The sample here was peripheral blood, taken 28 days after the second AZD1222 dose. These receptors were taken from an adult who received the AZD1222 COVID-19 vaccine. Both conserved end residues are part of each CDR3. Fields, in order: D gene, clone size, J gene, V gene, CDR3 DNA, CDR3 protein. D genes are given only for firm matches. Expanded clones are given a class, and other clones once, few, many or no size at all.

NA once TRBJ1-4 TRBV20-1 TGCAGTGCTAGAGATCGGGAAGAACTGTTTTTT CSARDREELFF
TRBD1 once TRBJ1-1 TRBV12-3/TRBV12-4 TGTGCCAGCAGTTTGAGGGGGCAAGCTTTCTTT CASSLRGQAFF
NA NA TRBJ2-4 TRBV6-5 TGTGCCAGCATGACACGAGGGATAGCCAAAAACATTCAGTACTTC CASMTRGIAKNIQYF
NA NA TRBJ1-4 TRBV10-3 TGTGCCATCAAGAGTGCAACTAATGAAAAACTGTTTTTT CAIKSATNEKLFF
NA NA TRBJ2-2 TRBV20-1 TGCAGTGCTAGTCAGACAGGACTGCCCGGGGAGCTGTTTTTT CSASQTGLPGELFF
TRBD1 NA TRBJ1-3 TRBV19 TGTGCCAGTAGTCCCCAGGGGGCGCCGGGAAACACCATATATTTT CASSPQGAPGNTIYF
NA NA TRBJ1-2 TRBV4-1 TGCGCCAGCAGCCAATCGGATGGCTCGAGAGCCTATGGCTACACCTTC CASSQSDGSRAYGYTF
NA once TRBJ1-2 TRBV30 TGTGCCTGGAGTGTAGGAGGGGGCTACACCTTC CAWSVGGGYTF
NA NA TRBJ1-3 TRBV11-2 TGTGCCAGCAGCCCCCGGGGGCTGGGGCTCACTTCTGGAAACACCATATATTTT CASSPRGLGLTSGNTIYF
NA NA TRBJ1-5 TRBV7-9 TGTGCCAGCAGCTTACCGACAGGGCCCCAGCATTTT CASSLPTGPQHF